Detailed here is one T cell receptor beta chain. What it binds is not known. This sample was included in a study of blood T cells in healthy people across ages. Study-wide findings and caveats: While age rose, TCR beta diversity per million T cells dropped in a roughly linear way. It was not known whether donors were CMV positive (a possible confounder of expanded clonotype changes).

The CDR3 runs 16 residues. V shed 4 bases, J shed 0 bases, and the junction held 4 bases outside the gene matches. Germline CDR1 SGDLS, CDR2 YYNGEE. Combining a sample-barcoded 5' primer with a J-beta primer mix, a second PCR ran for about 6 to 11 cycles. TCRdb itself ran the 5' RACE reads through MiXCR, one entry per CDR3 protein. The repertoire holds about a million distinct CDR3 sequences, about two fifths seen once, with about an eighth in the top ten. The origin of this receptor is a man between 18 and 29 years old in good health. Sequenced sample: blood. J is TRBJ1-6 and V is TRBV9; 7 nucleotides align to TRBD1. CDR3 DNA sequence: TGTGCCAGCAGCCCAGGGGGGGCCTCCTATAATTCACCCCTCCACTTT. It codes for CASSPGGASYNSPLHF.